The clone carrying this TCR beta chain came up a few times. Its antigen is undetermined. A much larger clone differs by one base, so this may be a read error. V lost 4 bases, J lost 6 bases, and 8 bases stayed unmatched. The CDR3 has 14 amino acids. From germline, CDR1 is LNHDA and CDR2 SQIVND (reference sequence). This entry belongs to a study of T-cell reconstitution after alpha-beta-depleted transplantation in children. Study-level points and caveats: It was newly produced T cells that mostly accounted for T-cell counts and diversity one year after transplant. Recipient T cells and thymic progenitors that survived were the source of the high TCRbeta diversity seen at day 60 in some patients.

It was with unique molecular identifiers that the TCRbeta library was prepared. TCRdb itself ran the PCR reads through MiXCR, one entry per CDR3 protein. In the table there are 200,000 to 250,000 distinct CDR3 sequences, about a tenth of which are singletons. This chain uses TRBV19 with TRBJ1-1; 7 bases match TRBD1. This sequence originates from a child under two years old with acute myeloid leukemia, due to receive a stem cell transplant. The specimen comprised PBMCs, sampled before TCRalphabeta/CD19-depleted stem cell transplant. The CDR3 spells CASSKQGVISEAFF. The CDR3 nucleotides read TGTGCCAGTAGTAAGCAGGGGGTAATATCTGAAGCTTTCTTT.